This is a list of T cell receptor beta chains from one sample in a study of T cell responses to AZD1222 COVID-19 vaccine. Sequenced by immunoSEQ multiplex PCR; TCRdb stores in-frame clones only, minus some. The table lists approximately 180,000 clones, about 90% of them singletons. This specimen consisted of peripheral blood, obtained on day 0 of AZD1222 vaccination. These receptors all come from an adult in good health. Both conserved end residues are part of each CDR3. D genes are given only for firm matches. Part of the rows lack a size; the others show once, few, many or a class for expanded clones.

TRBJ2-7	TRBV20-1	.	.	TGCAGTGCTAGTCCCGGGGGGCGGGTCTACGAGCAGTACTTC	CSASPGGRVYEQYF
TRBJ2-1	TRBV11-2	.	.	TGTGCCAGCAGCCTCACACTTTACAATGAGCAGTTCTTC	CASSLTLYNEQFF
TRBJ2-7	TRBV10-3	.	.	TGTGCCATCAGTGGGACTGCCCCCGACGAGCAGTACTTC	CAISGTAPDEQYF
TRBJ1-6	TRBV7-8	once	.	TGTGCCAGCAGCTTAGGAGGGGGGAGTTCACCCCTCCACTTT	CASSLGGGSSPLHF
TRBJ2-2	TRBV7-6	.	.	TGTGCCAGCAGCCTCTGGGGGCCCTCGGGCACCGGGGAGCTGTTTTTT	CASSLWGPSGTGELFF
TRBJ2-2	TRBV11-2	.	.	TGTGCCAGCTACGGGGTGAGGACCGGGGAGCTGTTTTTT	CASYGVRTGELFF
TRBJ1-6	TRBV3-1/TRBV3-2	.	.	TGTGCCAGCAGCCAAGGTTGGGAGGGGGTAGATTCACCCCTCCACTTT	CASSQGWEGVDSPLHF
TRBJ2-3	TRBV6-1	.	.	TGTGCCAGCAGTGAAGGCTGGGGAACAGATACGCAGTATTTT	CASSEGWGTDTQYF
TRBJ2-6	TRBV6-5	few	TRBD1	TGTGCCAGCAATCCACAGGGGGCTGGGGCCAACGTCCTGACTTTC	CASNPQGAGANVLTF
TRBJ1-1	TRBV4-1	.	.	TGCGCCAGCAGCCAAGGTTCGACATCACCTATGAACACTGAAGCTTTCTTT	CASSQGSTSPMNTEAFF
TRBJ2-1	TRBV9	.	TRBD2	TGTGCCAGCACCGCGGGAGGGAGCTCCTACAATGAGCAGTTCTTC	CASTAGGSSYNEQFF
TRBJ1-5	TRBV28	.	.	TGTGCCAGCAGTGGCTCCCTTCATAATCAGCCCCAGCATTTT	CASSGSLHNQPQHF
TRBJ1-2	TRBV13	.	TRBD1	TGTGCCAGCAGCTTAGGGGGACAGGGGAACTATGGCTACACCTTC	CASSLGGQGNYGYTF
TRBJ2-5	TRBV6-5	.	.	TGTGCCAGCAGTAAGCTCGTTCACCAAGAGACCCAGTACTTC	CASSKLVHQETQYF
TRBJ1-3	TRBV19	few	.	TGTGCCAGTGCTCGGGACGGAGGCTCTGGAAACACCATATATTTT	CASARDGGSGNTIYF
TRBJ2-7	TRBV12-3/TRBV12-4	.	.	TGTGCCAGCAGTCGGGACACCCCGTACGAGCAGTACTTC	CASSRDTPYEQYF
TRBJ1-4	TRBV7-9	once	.	TGTGCCAGCAGCTACTGGGTTGCAACTAATGAAAAACTGTTTTTT	CASSYWVATNEKLFF
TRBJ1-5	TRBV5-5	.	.	TGTGCCAGCAGCTCCTACGGTGGCAATCAGCCCCAGCATTTT	CASSSYGGNQPQHF
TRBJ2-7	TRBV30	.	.	TGTGCCTGGAGCGTCGGAGGGGACGGTTACGAGCAGTACTTC	CAWSVGGDGYEQYF
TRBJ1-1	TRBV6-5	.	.	TGTGCCAGCGCCGACAGGATTGAAGCTTTCTTT	CASADRIEAFF
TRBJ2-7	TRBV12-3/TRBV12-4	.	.	TGTGCCAGCAGAGGGGTAGGGGCCTACGAGCAGTACTTC	CASRGVGAYEQYF
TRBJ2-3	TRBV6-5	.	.	TGTGCCAGCAGTTCCGGGGGTAGCACAGATACGCAGTATTTT	CASSSGGSTDTQYF
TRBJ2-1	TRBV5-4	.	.	TGTGCCAGCAGCTTGGGGGGGGAGACCTACAATGAGCAGTTCTTC	CASSLGGETYNEQFF
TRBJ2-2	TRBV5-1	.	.	TGCGCCAGCCGTCCAAGGTCGGAAAACACCGGGGAGCTGTTTTTT	CASRPRSENTGELFF
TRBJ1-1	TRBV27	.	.	TGTGCCAGCAGTCTAGGGTTACGGGACACTGAAGCTTTCTTT	CASSLGLRDTEAFF
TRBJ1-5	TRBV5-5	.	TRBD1	TGTGCCAGCAGCTTGGAGGTGGCAGGGGGCAAGATTAGTCAGCCCCAGCATTTT	CASSLEVAGGKISQPQHF
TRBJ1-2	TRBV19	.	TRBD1	TGTGCCAGTACGAAAGGGACAGGGAGAATTAGATCCTATGGCTACACCTTC	CASTKGTGRIRSYGYTF
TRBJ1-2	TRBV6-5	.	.	TGTGCCAGCAGAACCCAGACAGGAGTCTATGGCTACACCTTC	CASRTQTGVYGYTF
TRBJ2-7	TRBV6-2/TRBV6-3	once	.	TGTGCCAGCAGTTACCCCGGGACTCTCGTGGAGCAGTACTTC	CASSYPGTLVEQYF
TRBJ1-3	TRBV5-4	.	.	TGTGCCAGCAGCTCAAGACAGGCTGGAAACACCATATATTTT	CASSSRQAGNTIYF
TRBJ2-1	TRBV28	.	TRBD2	TGTGCCAGCAGTTTCGCGGGTAGCGGGAGATACAATGAGCAGTTCTTC	CASSFAGSGRYNEQFF
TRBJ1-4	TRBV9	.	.	TGTGCCAGCAGCTCGAGCAGGGGAGGGGGTGAAAAACTGTTTTTT	CASSSSRGGGEKLFF
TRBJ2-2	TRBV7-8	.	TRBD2	TGTGCCAGCAGCTTAGGTCTAGCGGGAGGTCGGGACACCGGGGAGCTGTTTTTT	CASSLGLAGGRDTGELFF
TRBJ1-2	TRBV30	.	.	TGTGCCTGGAGTAGGACCGATTATAACTATGGCTACACCTTC	CAWSRTDYNYGYTF
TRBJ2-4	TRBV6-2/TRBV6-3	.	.	TGTGCCAGCAGTCGACCTATGTTAGCCAAAAACATTCAGTACTTC	CASSRPMLAKNIQYF
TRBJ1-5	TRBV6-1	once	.	TGTGCCAGCAGTGAAAGCCGCACTCAGGGGAATCAGCCCCAGCATTTT	CASSESRTQGNQPQHF
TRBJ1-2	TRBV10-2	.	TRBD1	TGCGCCAGCAGCCCAGAGACAGGGGATGGCTACACCTTC	CASSPETGDGYTF
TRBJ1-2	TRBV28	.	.	TGTGCCAGCAGTACCCAACAGGGTGTCTATGGCTACACCTTC	CASSTQQGVYGYTF
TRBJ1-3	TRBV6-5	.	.	TGTGCCAGTTCCAGGGAAAGCTCTGGAAACACCATATATTTT	CASSRESSGNTIYF
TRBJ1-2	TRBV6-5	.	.	TGTGCCAGCACTACCGGGGGCTATGGCTACACCTTC	CASTTGGYGYTF
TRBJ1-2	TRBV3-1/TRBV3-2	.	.	TGTGCCAGCAGCCTGCGCCGGGACAAGGGGATCCGTGGGTATGGCTACACCTTC	CASSLRRDKGIRGYGYTF
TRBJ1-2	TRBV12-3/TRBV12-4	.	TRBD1	TGTGCCAGCAGGCTGGGACAGATATATGGCTACACCTTC	CASRLGQIYGYTF
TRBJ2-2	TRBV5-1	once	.	TGCGCCAGCAGCTTGGACGCGGGGACCACCGGGGAGCTGTTTTTT	CASSLDAGTTGELFF
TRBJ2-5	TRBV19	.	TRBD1	TGTGCCAGTAGTATATCAAGGACAGGGGGCGCTATTCAGTACTTC	CASSISRTGGAIQYF
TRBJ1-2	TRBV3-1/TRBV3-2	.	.	TGTGCCAGCAGCCAATGGGGACGGGGGGACGACTATGGCTACACCTTC	CASSQWGRGDDYGYTF
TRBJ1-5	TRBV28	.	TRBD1	TGTGCCAGCAGTATTGGGGGGACAGGGGGCTATCAGCCCCAGCATTTT	CASSIGGTGGYQPQHF
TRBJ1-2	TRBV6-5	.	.	TGTGCCAGCAGTTACTCGATGTCGGGTGGCTACACCTTC	CASSYSMSGGYTF
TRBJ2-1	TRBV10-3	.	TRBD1	TGTGCCATCAGTGAGTTGGGACAGGGTGATGAGCAGTTCTTC	CAISELGQGDEQFF
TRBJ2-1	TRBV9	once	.	TGTGCCAGCAGCGTAGCGGGCAACTCCTACAATGAGCAGTTCTTC	CASSVAGNSYNEQFF
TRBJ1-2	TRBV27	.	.	TGTGCCAGCAGTCCCGACCCGGGGGCTGGTGACTATGGCTACACCTTC	CASSPDPGAGDYGYTF
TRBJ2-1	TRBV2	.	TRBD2	TGTGCCAGCAGCCCATGGCGGGGGGGCATCAATGAGCAGTTCTTC	CASSPWRGGINEQFF
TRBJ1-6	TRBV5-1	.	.	TGCGCCAGCAGCTTGTTGAGCCTGGGTTCACCCCTCCACTTT	CASSLLSLGSPLHF
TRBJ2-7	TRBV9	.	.	TGTGCCAGCAGCGTAGTAGGAGGGCTGGGGGAGCAGTACTTC	CASSVVGGLGEQYF
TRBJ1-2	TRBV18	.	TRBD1	TGTGCCAGCTCACTACGACAGGGTGGGATAGGATACTATGGCTACACCTTC	CASSLRQGGIGYYGYTF
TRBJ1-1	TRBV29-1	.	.	TGCAGCGTTGAAAAGGGAAACGGAGCTTTCTTT	CSVEKGNGAFF
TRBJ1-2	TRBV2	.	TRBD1	TGTGCCAGCAGTCCACAGGGGGCGGGGAATGGCTACACCTTC	CASSPQGAGNGYTF
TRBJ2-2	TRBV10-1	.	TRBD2	TGCGCCAGCAGTGGAACTAGCGGGGGAAACACCGGGGAGCTGTTTTTT	CASSGTSGGNTGELFF
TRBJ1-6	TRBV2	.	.	TGTGCCAGCAGCGCGAGCCGGGCCTACGATGGGGAAAATTCACCCCTCCACTTT	CASSASRAYDGENSPLHF
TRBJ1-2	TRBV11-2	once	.	TGTGCCAGCAGCCTTTTCTCGGGGGGACCCGCCTATGGCTACACCTTC	CASSLFSGGPAYGYTF
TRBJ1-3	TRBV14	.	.	TGTGCCAGCAGATCCTCAGGCGCCTCTGGAAACACCATATATTTT	CASRSSGASGNTIYF